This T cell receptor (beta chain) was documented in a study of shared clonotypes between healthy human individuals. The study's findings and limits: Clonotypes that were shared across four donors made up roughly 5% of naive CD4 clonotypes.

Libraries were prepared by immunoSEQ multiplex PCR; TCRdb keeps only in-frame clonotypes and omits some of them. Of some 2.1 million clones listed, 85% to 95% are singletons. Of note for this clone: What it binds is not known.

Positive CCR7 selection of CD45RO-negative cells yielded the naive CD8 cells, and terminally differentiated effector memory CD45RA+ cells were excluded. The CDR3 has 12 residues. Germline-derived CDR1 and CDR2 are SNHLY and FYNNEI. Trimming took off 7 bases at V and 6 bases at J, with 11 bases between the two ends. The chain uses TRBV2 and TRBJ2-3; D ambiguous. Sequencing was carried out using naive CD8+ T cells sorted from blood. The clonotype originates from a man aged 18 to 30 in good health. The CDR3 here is CASKAPADTQYF. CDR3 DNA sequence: TGTGCCAGCAAAGCCCCCGCGGATACGCAGTATTTT.